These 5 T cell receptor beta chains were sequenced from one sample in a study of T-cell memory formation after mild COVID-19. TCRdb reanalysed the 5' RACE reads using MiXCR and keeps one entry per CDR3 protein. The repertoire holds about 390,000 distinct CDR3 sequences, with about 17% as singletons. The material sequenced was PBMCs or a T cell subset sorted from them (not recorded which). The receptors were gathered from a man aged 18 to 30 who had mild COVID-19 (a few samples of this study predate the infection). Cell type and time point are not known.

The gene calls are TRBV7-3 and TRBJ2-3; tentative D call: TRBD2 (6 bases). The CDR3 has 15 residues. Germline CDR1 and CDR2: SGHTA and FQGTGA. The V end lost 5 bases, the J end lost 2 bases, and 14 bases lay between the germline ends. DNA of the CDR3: TGTGCCAGCAGCCGCGCGGGACTTAACACAGATACGCAGTATTTT. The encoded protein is CASSRAGLNTDTQYF.

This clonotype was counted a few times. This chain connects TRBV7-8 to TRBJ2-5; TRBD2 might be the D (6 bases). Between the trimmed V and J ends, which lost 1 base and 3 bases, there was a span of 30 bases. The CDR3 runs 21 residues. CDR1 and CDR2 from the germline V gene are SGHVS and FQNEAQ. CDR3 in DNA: TGTGCCAGCAGCTTAGTCCGTGAAATAGGCGGGGAGCCTTATTTCAAAGAGACCCAGTACTTC. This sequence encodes CASSLVREIGGEPYFKETQYF.

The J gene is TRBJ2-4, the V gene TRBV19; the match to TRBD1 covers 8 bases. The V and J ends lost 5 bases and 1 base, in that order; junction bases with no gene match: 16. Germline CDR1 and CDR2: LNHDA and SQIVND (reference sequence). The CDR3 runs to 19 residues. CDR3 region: CASSPRTGRTPMAKNIQYF. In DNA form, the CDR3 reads TGTGCCAGTAGTCCCCGGACAGGGAGAACCCCTATGGCCAAAAACATTCAGTACTTC.

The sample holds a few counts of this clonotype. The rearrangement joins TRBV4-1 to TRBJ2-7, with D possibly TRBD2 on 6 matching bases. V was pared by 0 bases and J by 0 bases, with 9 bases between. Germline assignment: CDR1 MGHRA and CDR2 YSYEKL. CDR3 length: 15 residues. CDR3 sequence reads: CASSQDGGSSYEQYF. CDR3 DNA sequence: TGCGCCAGCAGCCAAGATGGAGGGAGCTCCTACGAGCAGTACTTC.

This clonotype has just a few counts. Here the CDR3 reads CASSELGRYNSPLHF. The CDR3 DNA reads TGTGCCAGCAGTGAATTGGGCAGATATAATTCACCCCTCCACTTT. The V gene is TRBV6-1, the J gene TRBJ1-6; no clear D. Per the germline V gene, CDR1 is MNHNS and CDR2 is SASEGT. This CDR3 region has 15 residues. Trimming took 2 bases from V and 4 from J, leaving 9 bases between them.